This T cell receptor beta chain was sequenced during a study of cytomegalovirus exposure and HLA in healthy donors. V dropped 6 bases and J dropped 5 bases, with 19 bases sitting between them. Germline CDR1 is MDHEN and CDR2 is SYDVKM. The CDR3 covers 15 residues. Profiling relied on immunoSEQ multiplex PCR, and the TCRdb table lists in-frame clones only, not all of them. The sample holds about 360,000 clones; approximately 90% are singletons and the top ten take 0.83%. Source material: PBMCs. This sequence was found in a woman aged 18-29 years in good health and CMV-seronegative. The chain recombines TRBV28 with TRBJ1-2; possible D gene TRBD1, 5 bases. CDR3 coding DNA: TGTGCCAGCAGCCCGGAAGGGGAGGTGGAGTATGGCTACACCTTC. Its translation is CASSPEGEVEYGYTF.